One and the same sample provided the 16 T cell receptor beta chains below, sequenced in a study. Each CDR3 protein is one row after TCRdb ran MiXCR on the reads. The sample holds under 950 distinct CDR3 sequences, more than 6% seen once. Sequencing input: CD4+ T cells from synovial fluid. The receptors stem from a human donor with rheumatoid arthritis.

The sample holds a few counts of this clonotype. The J gene is TRBJ1-1, the V gene TRBV3-1; D is perhaps TRBD1 (6 bases). The CDR3 has 14 amino acids. V was trimmed by 5 bases and J by 0 bases, leaving 10 bases between them. Germline V gives CDR1 LGHDT, CDR2 YNNKEL (reference sequence). Written as DNA, the CDR3 is TGTGCCAGCAGCGTAGGGACATTGAACACTGAAGCTTTCTTT. As protein: CASSVGTLNTEAFF.

This clonotype is medium-sized by share. V is TRBV3-1 and J is TRBJ2-4, with 8 nucleotides matching TRBD2. Germline trimming cut 4 bases from V and 7 bases from J; bases unmatched to any gene: 6. The CDR3 loop spans 14 amino acids. CDR1 is LGHDT, CDR2 YNNKEL, per germline (reference sequence). In DNA form, the CDR3 reads TGTGCCAGCAGCCGGCCGGGACTAGGGAACATTCAGTACTTC. Translation: CASSRPGLGNIQYF.

This clonotype is classed as large. The chain links TRBV20-1 to TRBJ2-7, with 13 positions matching TRBD2. Germline trimming cut 3 bases from V and 6 bases from J; bases unmatched to any gene: 5. Per germline, CDR1 DFQATT and CDR2 SNEGSKA (reference sequence). The CDR3 loop spans 14 amino acids. CDR3 nucleotide sequence: TGCAGTGCTAGTCGGACTAGCGGGAGATCCGAGCAGTACTTC. Its protein product is CSASRTSGRSEQYF.

By sample share, this clonotype is large. This sequence joins TRBV20-1 and TRBJ2-1; 10 bases map to TRBD2. The CDR3 spans 14 residues. In germline, CDR1 is DFQATT, CDR2 SNEGSKA (reference sequence). Losses at the gene ends were 6 bases for V and 5 bases for J; bases not matched to a gene: 7. Here the CDR3 reads CSAPGLAANNEQFF. The CDR3 bases are TGCAGTGCCCCCGGACTAGCGGCAAACAATGAGCAGTTCTTC.

By frequency in the sample, this clonotype is medium-sized. This chain uses TRBV20-1 with TRBJ2-4; TRBD2 matches 13 bases. This CDR3 contains 13 residues. Germline V gene sequence: CDR1 DFQATT, CDR2 SNEGSKA (reference sequence). V shed 6 bases and J 9 bases; nucleotides not matched to a gene: 5. For the CDR3, the DNA is TGCAGTGCCCTGGGACTAGCGGGATTCATTCAGTACTTC. Residues: CSALGLAGFIQYF.

This clonotype was observed a handful of times. V and J are TRBV19 and TRBJ1-5, with a possible D match to TRBD1 (6 bases). The CDR3 spans 15 residues. With 3 bases removed from V and 2 bases from J, the gap between germline ends came to 11 bases. CDR1 LNHDA and CDR2 SQIVND come from the germline V gene (reference sequence). The CDR3 is CASSIHRQGNQPQHF. The CDR3 coding sequence is TGTGCCAGTAGTATTCACCGACAGGGCAATCAGCCCCAGCATTTT.

By share, this clonotype counts as medium-sized. The chain joins TRBV29-1 to TRBJ2-4, with D possibly being TRBD1 (5 bases). V was pared by 4 bases and J by 8 bases, with 12 bases between. This CDR3 is 12 amino acids long. CDR1 and CDR2 (germline): SQVTM, ANQGSEA. CDR3 coding DNA: TGCAGCGTTGTAGGGGCTGGGGACATTCAGTACTTC. It is translated as CSVVGAGDIQYF.

This clonotype ranks as medium-sized (0.01 to 0.1%). The rearrangement links TRBV10-3 to TRBJ2-6; D possibly uses TRBD1 or TRBD2 (7 bases each). V shed 10 bases and J shed 0 bases, with 28 bases lying between them. The germline gives CDR1 ENHRY, CDR2 SYGVKD. CDR3 length: 20 amino acids. The CDR3 DNA follows: TGTGCCACCTCTCCCGGGGAGGGACAGATGATTTTCTCTGGGGCCAACGTCCTGACTTTC. It is translated as CATSPGEGQMIFSGANVLTF.

This chain joins TRBV6-2 or TRBV6-3 and TRBJ2-5; 9 bases fit TRBD1. This CDR3 is 20 amino acids long. The V gene end was trimmed by 4 bases and the J gene end by 4 bases; junction bases not matched to a gene: 22. Per germline, CDR1 MNHEY and CDR2 SVGEGT. DNA of the CDR3: TGTGCCAGCAGTTTCACGCCGGGACAGGGAATTTTGGGCAGTCTAGAGACCCAGTACTTC. Translated, it gives CASSFTPGQGILGSLETQYF.

This clonotype is large within its sample. This chain uses TRBV4-1 with TRBJ2-3; D is unclear. V shed 0 bases and J shed 0 bases, with 10 bases lying between them. The CDR3 runs 16 residues. Germline-derived CDR1 and CDR2 are MGHRA and YSYEKL. CDR3 loop: CASSQDRETSTDTQYF. DNA of the CDR3: TGCGCCAGCAGCCAAGACCGTGAAACTAGCACAGATACGCAGTATTTT.

By frequency in the sample, this clonotype is large. This chain joins TRBV30 and TRBJ2-7; the match to TRBD2 covers 8 bases. The CDR3 length is 14 residues. Germline V lookup: CDR1 GTSNPN, CDR2 SVGIG (reference sequence). With 0 bases clipped from V and 2 bases from J, the junction kept 3 bases outside the gene matches. The CDR3, as DNA: TGTGCCTGGAGTGTCGGGGGGGGAGCCTACGAGCAGTACTTC. It specifies CAWSVGGGAYEQYF. The full variable domain, with the rest looked up from reference TRBV30 and TRBJ2-7, is SQTIHQWPATLVQPVGSPLSLECTVEGTSNPNLYWYRQAAGRGLQLLFYSVGIGQISSEVPQNLSASRPQDRQFILSSKKLLLSDSGFYLCAWSVGGGAYEQYFGPGTRLTVT.

The chain has TRBV19 and TRBJ2-1; D is possibly TRBD2 (6 bases). CDR3 length equals 14 residues. Germline V gene data show CDR1 as LNHDA and CDR2 as SQIVND (reference sequence). Between the trimmed V and J ends, which lost 1 base and 8 bases, there was a span of 12 bases. The CDR3 DNA sequence: TGTGCCAGTAGTATAGGCGCGGGGCGGGATGAGCAGTTCTTC. This encodes CASSIGAGRDEQFF.

In its sample, this clonotype is medium-sized. This chain joins TRBV7-2 and TRBJ2-3, with 7 bases aligning to TRBD2. The CDR3 has 14 amino acids. CDR1 SGHTA and CDR2 FQGNSA come from the germline V gene. V shed 1 base, J shed 5 bases, and the junction held 3 bases outside the gene matches. CDR3 protein: CASSLDLAVDTQYF. For the CDR3, the DNA is TGTGCCAGCAGCTTAGATCTAGCGGTAGATACGCAGTATTTT. The variable domain in full, completed from reference TRBV7-2 and TRBJ2-3, reads GAGVSQSPSNKVTEKGKDVELRCDPISGHTALYWYRQSLGQGLEFLIYFQGNSAPDKSGLPSDRFSAERTGGSVSTLTIQRTQQEDSAVYLCASSLDLAVDTQYFGPGTRLTVL.

Relative to its sample, this clonotype is medium-sized. The chain couples TRBV6-5 to TRBJ2-3; TRBD2 matches at 10 bases. This CDR3 is built from 15 residues. V shed 7 bases and J 2 bases; nucleotides not matched to a gene: 6. CDR1 and CDR2 (germline): MNHEY, SVGAGI. CDR3 sequence (DNA): TGTGCCAGCAAGGGCCTAGCGGGGGTCACAGATACGCAGTATTTT. This sequence encodes CASKGLAGVTDTQYF.

In this sample, this clonotype is large. The chain employs TRBV20-1 and TRBJ2-3; D might be TRBD2 (6 bases). Germline CDR1 reads DFQATT; CDR2 reads SNEGSKA (reference sequence). CDR3 length equals 12 residues. Trimming removed 7 bases from V and 1 base from J, with 9 bases in between. Here the CDR3 reads CSGGEGTDTQYF. In DNA form, the CDR3 reads TGCAGTGGAGGGGAGGGCACAGATACGCAGTATTTT.

This clonotype was counted between two and nine times. The rearrangement joins TRBV29-1 to TRBJ1-3, with 7 bases identical to TRBD1. The CDR3 spans 17 residues. CDR1 is SQVTM, CDR2 ANQGSEA, per germline. Unmatched junction bases numbered 12, after V lost 1 base and J lost 3 bases. For the CDR3, the DNA is TGCAGCGTTGAAGGGGGGGGGGGGACAGCCGATGGAAACACCATATATTTT. Amino acid sequence: CSVEGGGGTADGNTIYF.